What follows describes a single TCR beta chain. Multiplex PCR, run in two rounds, amplified TCR beta CDR3 from genomic DNA. First-round PCR, the initial amplification, used primers specific to each TRBV and TRBJ gene. MiXCR, run by TCRdb on the multiplex PCR reads, gives a single entry per CDR3 protein. The sample lists more than 30,000 distinct CDR3 sequences; 42% were seen once. V shed 2 bases and J shed 5 bases, with 18 bases lying between them. The CDR3 sequence is 16 residues long. This record belongs to a study of prognosis after radiotherapy for stage I lung cancer. The material sequenced was PBMCs, taken before or after stereotactic body radiation therapy (not recorded which). The receptor was derived from a donor aged 50 or older with non-small cell lung cancer. V usage is TRBV12-3 or TRBV12-4 and J usage is TRBJ2-5; D is perhaps TRBD1 or TRBD2 (6 bases each). The CDR3 region has the DNA TGTGCCAGCAGTTTACTACCGGGGGCCTCCGGTGAGACCCAGTACTTC. This translates into CASSLLPGASGETQYF.